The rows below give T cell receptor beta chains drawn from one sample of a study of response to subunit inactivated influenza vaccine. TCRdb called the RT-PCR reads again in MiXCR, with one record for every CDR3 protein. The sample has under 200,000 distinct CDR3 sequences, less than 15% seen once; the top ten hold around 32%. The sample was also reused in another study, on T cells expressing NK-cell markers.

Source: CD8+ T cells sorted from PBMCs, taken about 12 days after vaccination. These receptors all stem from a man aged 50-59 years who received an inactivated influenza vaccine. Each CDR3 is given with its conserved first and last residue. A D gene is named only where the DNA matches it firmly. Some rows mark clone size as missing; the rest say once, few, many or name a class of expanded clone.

DNA: TGCAGCGTTGAGGGCCCAGGGACGGTCAATGAGCAGTTCTTC; CDR3: CSVEGPGTVNEQFF; size: many; V: TRBV29-1; J: TRBJ2-1; D: -
DNA: TGTGCCAGCAGCTTAGAGGCTACCTCCTACGAGCAGTACTTC; CDR3: CASSLEATSYEQYF; size: few; V: TRBV11-2; J: TRBJ2-7; D: -
DNA: TGTGCCAGCAGTGGGGACAGGGGTGGAAACTATGGCTACACCTTC; CDR3: CASSGDRGGNYGYTF; size: few; V: TRBV25-1; J: TRBJ1-2; D: TRBD1
DNA: TGCAGTGCCGCCGGGACAGTTAACACCGGGGAGCTGTTTTTT; CDR3: CSAAGTVNTGELFF; size: -; V: TRBV20-1; J: TRBJ2-2; D: TRBD1
DNA: TGCGCCAGCAGCCCGAGGGGGGGGGATTCACCCCTCCACTTT; CDR3: CASSPRGGDSPLHF; size: -; V: TRBV4-3; J: TRBJ1-6; D: -
DNA: TGCAGCGTTGAGAACCTGAACACTGAAGCTTTCTTT; CDR3: CSVENLNTEAFF; size: few; V: TRBV29-1; J: TRBJ1-1; D: -
DNA: TGTGCCTGGAGCGATTGGGGACTACACACAGATACGCAGTATTTT; CDR3: CAWSDWGLHTDTQYF; size: -; V: TRBV30; J: TRBJ2-3; D: TRBD2
DNA: TGCAGCGTTGATCCCTCTGGGGCCAACGTCCTGACTTTC; CDR3: CSVDPSGANVLTF; size: -; V: TRBV29-1; J: TRBJ2-6; D: -
DNA: TGTGCCAGCAGCTTAGACCTGAACAGGGATACGCAGTATTTT; CDR3: CASSLDLNRDTQYF; size: many; V: TRBV7-9; J: TRBJ2-3; D: -
DNA: TGTGCCAGCTCACCCACTGGGACAGGTTATCAGCCCCAGCATTTT; CDR3: CASSPTGTGYQPQHF; size: -; V: TRBV18; J: TRBJ1-5; D: TRBD1
DNA: TGTGCCAGCAGTGAGGGCCGAGGGAGGGACAATGAGCAGTTCTTC; CDR3: CASSEGRGRDNEQFF; size: -; V: TRBV2; J: TRBJ2-1; D: TRBD2
DNA: TGTGCCAGCAGTCTTCAGAGGGGCAGGGGATACGAGACCCAGTACTTC; CDR3: CASSLQRGRGYETQYF; size: -; V: TRBV27; J: TRBJ2-5; D: -
DNA: TGTGCCAGCAGCTCAACAGGGCGCGGGAACACTGAAGCTTTCTTT; CDR3: CASSSTGRGNTEAFF; size: many; V: TRBV7-2; J: TRBJ1-1; D: -
DNA: TGCGCCAGCAGTGAAGAGCGCTTGGGTAGGGACATTCAGTACTTC; CDR3: CASSEERLGRDIQYF; size: few; V: TRBV10-1; J: TRBJ2-4; D: -
DNA: TGCGCCAGCAGCTTGGTCCCGCTCCTCCAAGAGACCCAGTACTTC; CDR3: CASSLVPLLQETQYF; size: many; V: TRBV5-1; J: TRBJ2-5; D: -
DNA: TGCAGCGTAGACCCCGGGACTAGCTATGAGCAGTTCTTC; CDR3: CSVDPGTSYEQFF; size: many; V: TRBV29-1; J: TRBJ2-1; D: TRBD2
DNA: TGTGCCAGCCGGACTAGCGGGCTCTACAATGAGCAGTTCTTC; CDR3: CASRTSGLYNEQFF; size: -; V: TRBV27; J: TRBJ2-1; D: TRBD2
DNA: TGTGCCAGCAGCTTGCCCGGAAACAATCAGCCCCAGCATTTT; CDR3: CASSLPGNNQPQHF; size: -; V: TRBV5-5; J: TRBJ1-5; D: -
DNA: TGTGCCAGCAGTCCCCCGCCGGGACGTAGCGGGAGGGCCCGCGGGGAGCTGTTTTTT; CDR3: CASSPPPGRSGRARGELFF; size: few; V: TRBV28; J: TRBJ2-2; D: TRBD2
DNA: TGTGCCAGCAGTTTAGCTAGGCTAGCGGGTTCCCAAGAGACCCAGTACTTC; CDR3: CASSLARLAGSQETQYF; size: -; V: TRBV28; J: TRBJ2-5; D: TRBD2
DNA: TGCAGTGCTAGAGCGACGGGGATCTACGAGCAGTACTTC; CDR3: CSARATGIYEQYF; size: -; V: TRBV20-1; J: TRBJ2-7; D: -
DNA: TGTGCCAGCAGCCAAGATGGAGGGTATACAACCGGGGAGCTGTTTTTT; CDR3: CASSQDGGYTTGELFF; size: -; V: TRBV14; J: TRBJ2-2; D: -
DNA: TGCGCCAGCAGGCTGGCGGGCCTGAACACTGAAGCTTTCTTT; CDR3: CASRLAGLNTEAFF; size: many; V: TRBV5-1; J: TRBJ1-1; D: -
DNA: TGTGCCAGCAGCCCCGGGGTAGCGGGGGGCAGCCAAGAGACCCAGTACTTC; CDR3: CASSPGVAGGSQETQYF; size: -; V: TRBV11-2; J: TRBJ2-5; D: TRBD2
DNA: TGTGCCAGCGGCAGACTTAACACTGAAGCTTTCTTT; CDR3: CASGRLNTEAFF; size: -; V: TRBV6-2/TRBV6-3; J: TRBJ1-1; D: -
DNA: TGTGCCAGCAGTTACCAGGGGATTAGCACAGATACGCAGTATTTT; CDR3: CASSYQGISTDTQYF; size: -; V: TRBV27; J: TRBJ2-3; D: -
DNA: TGCAGTGCTAGGGGACAGGGGACTAACTATGGCTACACCTTC; CDR3: CSARGQGTNYGYTF; size: -; V: TRBV20-1; J: TRBJ1-2; D: TRBD1
DNA: TGTGCCAGCAGCGTGCGGGGGAACTACAATGAGCAGTTCTTC; CDR3: CASSVRGNYNEQFF; size: -; V: TRBV9; J: TRBJ2-1; D: TRBD2
DNA: TGTGCCAGCAGTTTGGGGACTAGGGCCTACGAGCAGTACTTC; CDR3: CASSLGTRAYEQYF; size: many; V: TRBV12-3/TRBV12-4; J: TRBJ2-7; D: TRBD2
DNA: TGTGCCAGCAGACTGACAGGGGGCGATGAGACCCAGTACTTC; CDR3: CASRLTGGDETQYF; size: -; V: TRBV7-9; J: TRBJ2-5; D: TRBD1
DNA: TGTGCCAGGAGTCAACAGGGGACTTCCCACGAGCAGTACTTC; CDR3: CARSQQGTSHEQYF; size: -; V: TRBV6-2/TRBV6-3; J: TRBJ2-7; D: -
DNA: TGTGCCAGCAGCGCTAGCAAGGGGCAGTTCTTC; CDR3: CASSASKGQFF; size: -; V: TRBV13; J: TRBJ2-1; D: -
DNA: TGTGCCAGCAGTTCAACTCGTACTAGCGGAGGTTTCAATGAGCAGTTCTTC; CDR3: CASSSTRTSGGFNEQFF; size: -; V: TRBV28; J: TRBJ2-1; D: TRBD2
DNA: TGTGCCAGCAGCTCCACTAGCGGGAGGGCCGGGCTTAATGAGCAGTTCTTC; CDR3: CASSSTSGRAGLNEQFF; size: -; V: TRBV7-6; J: TRBJ2-1; D: TRBD2
DNA: TGTGCCAGCAGTCACGACGGTAGCTCCTACAATGAGCAGTTCTTC; CDR3: CASSHDGSSYNEQFF; size: -; V: TRBV6-2/TRBV6-3; J: TRBJ2-1; D: -
DNA: TGTGCCAGCAGCAGAGGACAGGGGACCTACTATGGCTACACCTTC; CDR3: CASSRGQGTYYGYTF; size: few; V: TRBV2; J: TRBJ1-2; D: TRBD1
DNA: TGTGCCAGCAGTTCCAGGGGGGTCGGCACCGGGGAGCTGTTTTTT; CDR3: CASSSRGVGTGELFF; size: -; V: TRBV27; J: TRBJ2-2; D: -
DNA: TGTGCCAGCAGCTTCGTCGCTCAGGGGGCCACTAACTATGGCTACACCTTC; CDR3: CASSFVAQGATNYGYTF; size: few; V: TRBV7-8; J: TRBJ1-2; D: TRBD1
DNA: TGTGCCACCAGCAGAGAGGGATACACTAGCGGGAGCTCCTACAATGAGCAGTTCTTC; CDR3: CATSREGYTSGSSYNEQFF; size: few; V: TRBV15; J: TRBJ2-1; D: TRBD2
DNA: TGTGCCAGCAGATGGGCCGGAGCGGAGCAGTTCTTC; CDR3: CASRWAGAEQFF; size: -; V: TRBV11-2; J: TRBJ2-1; D: -